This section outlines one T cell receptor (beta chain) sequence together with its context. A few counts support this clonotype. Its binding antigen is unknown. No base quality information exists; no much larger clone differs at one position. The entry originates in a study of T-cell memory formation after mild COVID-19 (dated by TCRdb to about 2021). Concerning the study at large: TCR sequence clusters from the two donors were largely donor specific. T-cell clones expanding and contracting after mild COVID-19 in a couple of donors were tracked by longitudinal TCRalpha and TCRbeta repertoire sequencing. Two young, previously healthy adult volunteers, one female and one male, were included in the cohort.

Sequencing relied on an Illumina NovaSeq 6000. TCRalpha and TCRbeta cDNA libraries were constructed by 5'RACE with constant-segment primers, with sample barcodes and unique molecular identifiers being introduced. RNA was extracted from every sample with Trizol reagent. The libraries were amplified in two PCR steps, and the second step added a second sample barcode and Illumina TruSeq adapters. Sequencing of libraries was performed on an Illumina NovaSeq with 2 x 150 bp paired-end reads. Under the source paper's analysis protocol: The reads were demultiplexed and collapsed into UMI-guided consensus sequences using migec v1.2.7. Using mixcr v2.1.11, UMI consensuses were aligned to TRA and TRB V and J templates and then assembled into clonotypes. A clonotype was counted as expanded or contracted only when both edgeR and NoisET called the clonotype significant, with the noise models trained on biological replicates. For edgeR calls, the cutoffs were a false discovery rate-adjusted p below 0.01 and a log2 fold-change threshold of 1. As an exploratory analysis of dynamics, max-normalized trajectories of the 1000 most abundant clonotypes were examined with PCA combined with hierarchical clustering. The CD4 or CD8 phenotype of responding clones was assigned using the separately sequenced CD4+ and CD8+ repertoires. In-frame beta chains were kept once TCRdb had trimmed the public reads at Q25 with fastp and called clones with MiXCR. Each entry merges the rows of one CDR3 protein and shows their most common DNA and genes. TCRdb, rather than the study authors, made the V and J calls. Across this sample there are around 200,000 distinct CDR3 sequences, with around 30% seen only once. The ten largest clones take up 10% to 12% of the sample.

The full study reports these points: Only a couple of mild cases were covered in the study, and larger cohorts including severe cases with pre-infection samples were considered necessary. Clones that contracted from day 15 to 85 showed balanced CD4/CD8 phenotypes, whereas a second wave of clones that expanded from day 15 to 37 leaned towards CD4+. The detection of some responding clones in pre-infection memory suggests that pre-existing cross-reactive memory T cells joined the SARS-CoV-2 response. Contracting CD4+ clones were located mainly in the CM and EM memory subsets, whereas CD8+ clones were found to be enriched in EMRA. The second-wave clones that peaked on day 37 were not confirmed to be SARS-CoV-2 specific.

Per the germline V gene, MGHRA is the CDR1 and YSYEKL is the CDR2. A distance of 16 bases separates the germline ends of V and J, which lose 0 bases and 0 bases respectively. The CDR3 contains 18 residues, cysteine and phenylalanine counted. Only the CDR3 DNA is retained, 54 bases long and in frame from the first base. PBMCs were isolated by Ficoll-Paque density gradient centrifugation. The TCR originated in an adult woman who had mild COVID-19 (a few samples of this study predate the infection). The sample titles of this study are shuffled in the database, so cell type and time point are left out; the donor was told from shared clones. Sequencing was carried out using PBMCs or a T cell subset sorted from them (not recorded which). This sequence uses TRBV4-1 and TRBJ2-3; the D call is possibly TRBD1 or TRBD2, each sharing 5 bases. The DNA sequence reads TGCGCCAGCAGCCAAGAGAGGGGTGGTAGGGACAGCACAGATACGCAGTATTTT. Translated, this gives CASSQERGGRDSTDTQYF.